Listed below are T cell receptor beta chains from one sample, sequenced in a study of shared clonotypes between healthy human individuals. This table comes from immunoSEQ multiplex PCR, and its TCRdb copy is limited to in-frame clones, with some not included. Here the sample spans a few million clones, 93% being singletons. Sequenced sample: naive CD4+ T cells from PBMCs. These receptors originate from a man younger than 35 in good health. Some clones in this sample may be carry-over from other donors' samples. Each CDR3 is given with its conserved first and last residue. The order of the fields is D gene, V gene, clone size, J gene, CDR3 protein, CDR3 DNA. The D gene is left open where the match is weak. Rows may omit the clone size; those that give it use once, few, many or a size class.

>TRBD1|TRBV7-9|NA|TRBJ1-6
CASSHRDRVNSPLHF
TGTGCCAGCAGCCACCGGGACAGGGTTAATTCACCCCTCCACTTT
>NA|TRBV15|NA|TRBJ2-1
CATSRTPLGEQFF
TGTGCCACCAGCCGAACCCCCCTGGGTGAGCAGTTCTTC
>NA|TRBV27|NA|TRBJ1-5
CASSLSMGDNGSNQPQHF
TGTGCCAGCAGTTTATCGATGGGGGACAATGGTAGCAATCAGCCCCAGCATTTT
>TRBD2|TRBV28|NA|TRBJ2-2
CASRLAGVRTGELFF
TGTGCCAGCAGGTTAGCGGGAGTACGAACCGGGGAGCTGTTTTTT
>NA|TRBV28|few|TRBJ1-1
CASSTRGTEAFF
TGTGCCAGCAGTACCCGGGGGACTGAAGCTTTCTTT
>NA|TRBV5-6|NA|TRBJ2-1
CASSPPLGETFNEQFF
TGTGCCAGCAGCCCCCCGTTGGGGGAGACATTCAATGAGCAGTTCTTC
>TRBD1|TRBV18|NA|TRBJ2-6
CASSPIYRGSGANVLTF
TGTGCCAGCTCACCAATTTACAGGGGATCTGGGGCCAACGTCCTGACTTTC
>TRBD1|TRBV5-1|NA|TRBJ2-7
CASSSVDRGSYEQYF
TGCGCCAGCAGCTCAGTTGACAGGGGATCCTACGAGCAGTACTTC
>NA|TRBV11-2|NA|TRBJ1-5
CASSSSGGWNQPQHF
TGTGCCAGCAGCTCCTCGGGGGGTTGGAATCAGCCCCAGCATTTT
>TRBD2|TRBV10-3|NA|TRBJ2-5
CATKAGVETQYF
TGTGCCACTAAAGCGGGAGTAGAGACCCAGTACTTC
>TRBD2|TRBV5-1|NA|TRBJ2-5
CASSPGLAGGSQTQYF
TGCGCCAGCAGCCCAGGACTAGCGGGAGGCTCACAGACCCAGTACTTC
>NA|TRBV6-1|NA|TRBJ1-5
CASTAGTETNQPQHF
TGTGCCAGCACTGCCGGGACCGAAACCAATCAGCCCCAGCATTTT
>NA|TRBV27|once|TRBJ2-7
CASRDLRGREQYF
TGTGCCAGCAGGGACCTCAGGGGGAGGGAGCAGTACTTC
>NA|TRBV29-1|NA|TRBJ1-2
CSVRRDGYTF
TGCAGCGTCCGCCGGGATGGCTACACCTTC
>NA|TRBV6-5|NA|TRBJ2-1
CASSYEAGSYNEQFF
TGTGCCAGCAGTTACGAAGCCGGCTCCTACAATGAGCAGTTCTTC
>NA|TRBV5-4|NA|TRBJ1-3
CASSLKGGERNTIYF
TGTGCCAGCAGCTTGAAGGGGGGAGAAAGAAACACCATATATTTT
>TRBD1|TRBV19|NA|TRBJ1-5
CASRKGQGNQPQHF
TGTGCCAGTAGGAAAGGACAGGGCAATCAGCCCCAGCATTTT
>TRBD2|TRBV11-1|NA|TRBJ2-5
CASSWGGQETQYF
TGTGCCAGCAGCTGGGGGGGACAAGAGACCCAGTACTTC
>TRBD2|TRBV18|NA|TRBJ2-5
CASSPLAGGLETQYF
TGTGCCAGCTCACCACTAGCGGGAGGGCTGGAGACCCAGTACTTC
>NA|TRBV30|NA|TRBJ1-5
CAWADVGTNQPQHF
TGTGCCTGGGCCGATGTAGGCACCAATCAGCCCCAGCATTTT
>NA|TRBV10-3|NA|TRBJ2-7
CAISGTRGEQYF
TGTGCCATCAGTGGAACCCGCGGGGAGCAGTACTTC
>TRBD1|TRBV2|NA|TRBJ1-5
CASSKLRGHQPQHF
TGTGCCAGCAGCAAACTCAGGGGGCATCAGCCCCAGCATTTT
>TRBD1|TRBV30|NA|TRBJ1-1
CALRGLGTEAFF
TGTGCCTTAAGGGGGCTGGGCACTGAAGCTTTCTTT
>TRBD2|TRBV13|NA|TRBJ2-3
CASSWTSGISDTQYF
TGTGCCAGCAGTTGGACTAGCGGGATTTCAGATACGCAGTATTTT
>NA|TRBV9|NA|TRBJ2-2
CASHSGFDTGELFF
TGTGCCAGCCACAGCGGTTTTGACACCGGGGAGCTGTTTTTT
>NA|TRBV7-3|NA|TRBJ2-6
CASSLVSGTPYSGANVLTF
TGTGCCAGCAGCTTAGTTTCCGGGACACCTTACTCTGGGGCCAACGTCCTGACTTTC
>NA|TRBV15|NA|TRBJ1-2
CATSRDMARTNYGYTF
TGTGCCACCAGCAGAGATATGGCCCGAACTAACTATGGCTACACCTTC
>NA|TRBV7-9|NA|TRBJ1-1
CASSSKFPGPRPEAFF
TGTGCCAGCAGCTCGAAGTTCCCGGGTCCCCGACCTGAAGCTTTCTTT
>NA|TRBV7-2|once|TRBJ2-7
CASSLAASDPYEQYF
TGTGCCAGCAGCTTAGCGGCTAGCGACCCCTACGAGCAGTACTTC
>TRBD1|TRBV6-1|NA|TRBJ1-1
CASSEFGQGSEAFF
TGTGCCAGCAGTGAATTCGGACAGGGGTCTGAAGCTTTCTTT
>NA|TRBV28|NA|TRBJ2-7
CASSRSGNEQYF
TGTGCCAGCAGCCGCTCCGGGAACGAGCAGTACTTC
>NA|TRBV4-2|NA|TRBJ2-2
CASSQAPGELFF
TGTGCCAGCAGCCAAGCCCCCGGGGAGCTGTTTTTT
>NA|TRBV28|NA|TRBJ1-2
CASSLRGYGYTF
TGTGCCAGCAGTTTAAGAGGCTATGGCTACACCTTC
>NA|TRBV6-4|NA|TRBJ2-3
CASSDSSGPADTQYF
TGTGCCAGCAGTGACTCCTCGGGCCCCGCAGATACGCAGTATTTT